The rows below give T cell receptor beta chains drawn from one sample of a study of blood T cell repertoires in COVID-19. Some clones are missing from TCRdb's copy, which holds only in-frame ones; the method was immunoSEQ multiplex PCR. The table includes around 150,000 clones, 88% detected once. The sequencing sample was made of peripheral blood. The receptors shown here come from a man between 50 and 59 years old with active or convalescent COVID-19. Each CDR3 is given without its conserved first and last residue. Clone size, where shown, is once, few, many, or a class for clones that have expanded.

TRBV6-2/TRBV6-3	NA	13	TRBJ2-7	ASSPGTGLPYEQY
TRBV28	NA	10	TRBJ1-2	ASSLVGGGYT
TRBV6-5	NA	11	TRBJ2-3	ASGAGSTDTQY
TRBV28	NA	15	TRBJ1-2	ASRDRDRWGKNYGYT
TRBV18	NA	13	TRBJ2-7	ASSPGLAGLDEQY
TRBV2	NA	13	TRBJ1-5	ASSLGQGLNQPQH
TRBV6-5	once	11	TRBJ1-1	ASRTTGWSEAF
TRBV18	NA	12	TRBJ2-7	ASSPGGAAYEQY
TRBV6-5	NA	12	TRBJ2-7	ASTPGQGLGEQY
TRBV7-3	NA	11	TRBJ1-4	ASSRDREGKLF
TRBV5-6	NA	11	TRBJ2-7	ASSLDGSYEQY
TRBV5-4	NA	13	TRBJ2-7	ASSKGLAGLNEQY
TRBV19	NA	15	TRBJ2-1	ASSIVRTSGRVNEQF
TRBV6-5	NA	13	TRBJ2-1	ASSDGQATYNEQF
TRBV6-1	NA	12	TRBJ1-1	ASSERRQGREAF
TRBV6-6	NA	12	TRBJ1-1	ASSYRAGDTEAF
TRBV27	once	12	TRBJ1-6	ASSRDRTNSPLH
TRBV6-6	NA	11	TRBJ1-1	ASSYTLATEAF
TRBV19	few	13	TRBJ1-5	ASNPQGRSNQPQH
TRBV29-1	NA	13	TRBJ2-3	SVVDGSSYTDTQY
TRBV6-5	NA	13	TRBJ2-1	ASSSDRGFYNEQF
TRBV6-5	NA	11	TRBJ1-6	ASSSGEYSPLH
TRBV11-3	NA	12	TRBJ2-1	ASSDPLASNEQF
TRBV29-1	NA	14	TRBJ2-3	SVEEGTSGRASTQY
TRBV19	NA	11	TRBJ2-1	ASTGVSYNEQF
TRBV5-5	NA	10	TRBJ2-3	ASSAGLLLPY
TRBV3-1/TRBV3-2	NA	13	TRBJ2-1	ASSVGLEPGGEQF